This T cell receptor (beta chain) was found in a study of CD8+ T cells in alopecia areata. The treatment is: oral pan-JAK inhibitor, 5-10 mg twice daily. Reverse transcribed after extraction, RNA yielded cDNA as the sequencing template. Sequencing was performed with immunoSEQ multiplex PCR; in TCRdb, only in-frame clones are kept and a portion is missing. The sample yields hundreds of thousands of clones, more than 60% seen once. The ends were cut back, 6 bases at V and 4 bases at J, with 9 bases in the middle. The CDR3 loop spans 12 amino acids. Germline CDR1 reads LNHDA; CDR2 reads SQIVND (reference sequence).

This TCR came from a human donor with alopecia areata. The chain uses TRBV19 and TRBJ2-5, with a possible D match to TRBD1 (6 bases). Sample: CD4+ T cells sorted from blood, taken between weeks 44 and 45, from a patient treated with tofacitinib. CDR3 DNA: TGTGCCAGTAGCACCAGGGGAGAGACCCAGTACTTC. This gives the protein CASSTRGETQYF.